This is a list of T cell receptor beta chains from one sample in a study of blood T cells in healthy people across ages. MiXCR, run by TCRdb on the 5' RACE reads, gives a single entry per CDR3 protein. The table includes 950,000 to 1,200,000 distinct CDR3 sequences, roughly two fifths detected once. The sequenced material came from blood. All receptors come from a man aged 18 to 29 in good health. Both conserved end residues are part of each CDR3. A D gene is named only where the DNA matches it firmly. Rows may omit the clone size; those that give it use once, few, many or a size class.

>TRBD2|.|TRBJ2-1|16|TRBV6-5
CASSISGGPSYNEQFF
TGTGCCAGCAGTATTAGCGGGGGGCCTTCTTACAATGAGCAGTTCTTC
>.|few|TRBJ1-1|14|TRBV12-3/TRBV12-4
CASSWDLRDTEAFF
TGTGCCAGCAGTTGGGATCTGAGGGACACTGAAGCTTTCTTT
>.|.|TRBJ1-2|12|TRBV20-1
CSTDTPNYGYTF
TGCAGCACCGACACCCCTAACTATGGCTACACCTTC
>.|.|TRBJ1-1|14|TRBV4-1
CASSPSTRDPEAFF
TGCGCCAGCAGCCCTAGCACCAGGGATCCTGAAGCTTTCTTT
>.|few|TRBJ2-3|18|TRBV5-1
CASSLEIFGEWGTDTQYF
TGCGCCAGCAGCTTGGAAATTTTTGGGGAATGGGGCACAGATACGCAGTATTTT
>TRBD1|.|TRBJ1-5|16|TRBV27
CASSSQDRASNQPQHF
TGTGCCAGCAGTTCCCAGGACAGGGCTAGCAATCAGCCCCAGCATTTT
>TRBD1|few|TRBJ1-4|14|TRBV2
CASTTGTGVEKLFF
TGTGCCAGCACAACCGGGACAGGTGTGGAAAAACTGTTTTTT
>TRBD1|.|TRBJ1-4|18|TRBV9
CASSVVRDRGVYREKLFF
TGTGCCAGCAGCGTAGTCCGGGACAGGGGAGTGTATCGGGAAAAACTGTTTTTT
>TRBD1|few|TRBJ2-1|19|TRBV5-1
CASSSGTEARLSSYNEQFF
TGCGCCAGCAGCTCGGGGACAGAGGCCCGATTAAGCTCCTACAATGAGCAGTTCTTC
>.|.|TRBJ1-1|13|TRBV10-2
CASSRDINTEAFF
TGCGCCAGCAGTCGGGACATTAACACTGAAGCTTTCTTT
>TRBD2|.|TRBJ2-3|14|TRBV29-1
CSGQTSGVTDTQYF
TGCAGCGGGCAGACTAGCGGGGTGACAGATACGCAGTATTTT
>TRBD1|.|TRBJ1-5|17|TRBV6-2/TRBV6-3
CASRKPARQGYNQPQHF
TGTGCCAGCAGAAAACCCGCCCGACAGGGTTACAATCAGCCCCAGCATTTT
>TRBD1|few|TRBJ2-1|13|TRBV29-1
CSVPGQGSNEQFF
TGCAGCGTCCCGGGACAGGGGTCAAATGAGCAGTTCTTC
>.|.|TRBJ2-1|15|TRBV19
CASSIRHDGLNEQFF
TGTGCCAGTAGTATCCGACACGATGGCCTCAATGAGCAGTTCTTC
>.|many|TRBJ2-7|14|TRBV27
CASSPRSGNYEQYF
TGTGCCAGCAGTCCCCGATCGGGCAACTACGAGCAGTACTTC
>TRBD1|.|TRBJ2-3|18|TRBV7-2
CASSLRTGPLSRTDTQYF
TGTGCCAGCAGCTTACGGACAGGGCCATTGTCTAGGACAGATACGCAGTATTTT
>.|.|TRBJ2-5|14|TRBV5-1
CASSLGFPPETQYF
TGCGCCAGCAGCTTGGGGTTCCCCCCAGAGACCCAGTACTTC
>TRBD2|.|TRBJ2-3|15|TRBV3-1
CASSPAGGWGDTQYF
TGTGCCAGCAGCCCGGCGGGGGGCTGGGGCGATACGCAGTATTTT
>.|.|TRBJ1-2|15|TRBV11-2
CASSLDPATNYGYTF
TGTGCCAGCAGCTTAGATCCCGCGACTAACTATGGCTACACCTTC
>TRBD2|.|TRBJ2-5|17|TRBV7-9
CASSLTETSGPSETQYF
TGTGCCAGCAGCTTAACGGAGACTAGCGGGCCTTCCGAGACCCAGTACTTC
>TRBD1|once|TRBJ2-7|15|TRBV20-1
CSASPGTGNYNEQYF
TGCAGTGCTAGCCCCGGGACAGGCAACTACAATGAGCAGTACTTC
>.|.|TRBJ1-5|14|TRBV28
CASFPRLRNQPQHF
TGTGCCAGCTTTCCCCGACTACGCAATCAGCCCCAGCATTTT
>TRBD2|.|TRBJ2-3|14|TRBV10-3
CAIMGSGGGDTQYF
TGTGCCATCATGGGAAGCGGGGGTGGCGATACGCAGTATTTT
>TRBD1|.|TRBJ1-4|14|TRBV20-1
CSARAETGVEKLFF
TGCAGTGCTAGGGCCGAGACAGGGGTGGAAAAACTGTTTTTT